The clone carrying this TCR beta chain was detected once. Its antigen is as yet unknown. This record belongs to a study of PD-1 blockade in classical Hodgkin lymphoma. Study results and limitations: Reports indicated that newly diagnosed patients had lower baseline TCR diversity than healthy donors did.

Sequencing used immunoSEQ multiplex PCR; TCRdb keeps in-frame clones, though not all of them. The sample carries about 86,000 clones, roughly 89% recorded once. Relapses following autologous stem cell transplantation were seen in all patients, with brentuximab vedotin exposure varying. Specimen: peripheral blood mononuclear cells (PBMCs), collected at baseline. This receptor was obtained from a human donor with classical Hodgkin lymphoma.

The DNA for the CDR3 is TGTGCCAGCAGTTTGCAGCCAGCGGCGAACACTGAAGCTTTCTTT. Translation gives CASSLQPAANTEAFF. The chain links TRBV28 to TRBJ1-1; D is uncertain. This CDR3 comprises 15 residues. V gave up 3 bases and J gave up 1 base, with 12 bases separating them. Germline CDR1 reads MDHEN; CDR2 reads SYDVKM.